The rows below give T cell receptor beta chains drawn from one sample of a study of shared clonotypes between healthy human individuals. Measured with immunoSEQ multiplex PCR; TCRdb has only the in-frame clones, and not every one. Among around 2,000,000 clones listed, about 92% were seen once. Source material: naive CD8+ T cells from PBMCs. Receptor source: a man younger than 35 in good health. Some clones in this sample may be carry-over from other donors' samples. Both conserved end residues are part of each CDR3. The order of the fields is V gene, clone size, J gene, D gene, CDR3 protein, CDR3 DNA. A D gene is named only where the DNA matches it firmly. Clone size, where shown, is once, few, many, or a class for clones that have expanded.

v_call: TRBV13; clone_size: NA; j_call: TRBJ2-7; d_call: TRBD2; cdr3_aa: CASSEKLAGDVYEQYF; cdr3_nt: TGTGCCAGCAGCGAGAAACTAGCGGGAGACGTATACGAGCAGTACTTC
v_call: TRBV18; clone_size: NA; j_call: TRBJ1-1; d_call: NA; cdr3_aa: CASSPPGHLNTEAFF; cdr3_nt: TGTGCCAGCTCACCTCCGGGACATCTGAACACTGAAGCTTTCTTT
v_call: TRBV18; clone_size: NA; j_call: TRBJ2-2; d_call: NA; cdr3_aa: CASSRPGLTNTGELFF; cdr3_nt: TGTGCCAGCTCACGCCCGGGCTTGACGAACACCGGGGAGCTGTTTTTT
v_call: TRBV27; clone_size: NA; j_call: TRBJ2-7; d_call: NA; cdr3_aa: CASRLDLRAAEQYF; cdr3_nt: TGTGCCAGCAGGCTAGACCTCAGGGCAGCCGAGCAGTACTTC
v_call: TRBV28; clone_size: NA; j_call: TRBJ2-1; d_call: TRBD1; cdr3_aa: CASSPTGAFPQFF; cdr3_nt: TGTGCCAGCAGTCCCACAGGGGCGTTCCCGCAGTTCTTC
v_call: TRBV5-4; clone_size: NA; j_call: TRBJ2-1; d_call: TRBD2; cdr3_aa: CASSLLSGRSRSNEQFF; cdr3_nt: TGTGCCAGCAGTTTGCTCAGCGGGAGATCCAGGAGCAATGAGCAGTTCTTC
v_call: TRBV15; clone_size: NA; j_call: TRBJ2-1; d_call: NA; cdr3_aa: CATSTDRRSYNEQFF; cdr3_nt: TGTGCCACCAGTACCGACAGGAGGTCCTACAATGAGCAGTTCTTC
v_call: TRBV6-1; clone_size: once; j_call: TRBJ2-3; d_call: NA; cdr3_aa: CASSDGTFSTDTQYF; cdr3_nt: TGTGCCAGCAGTGACGGAACTTTCAGCACAGATACGCAGTATTTT
v_call: TRBV7-9; clone_size: NA; j_call: TRBJ1-4; d_call: NA; cdr3_aa: CASSSIGARGTSEKLFF; cdr3_nt: TGTGCCAGCAGCTCTATAGGGGCAAGGGGTACGAGTGAAAAACTGTTTTTT
v_call: TRBV7-9; clone_size: NA; j_call: TRBJ2-7; d_call: NA; cdr3_aa: CASSLAGGQHEQYF; cdr3_nt: TGTGCCAGCAGCTTAGCGGGGGGACAGCACGAGCAGTACTTC
v_call: TRBV15; clone_size: NA; j_call: TRBJ2-7; d_call: NA; cdr3_aa: CATSRVTGTYEQYF; cdr3_nt: TGTGCCACCAGCAGGGTTACAGGGACCTACGAGCAGTACTTC
v_call: TRBV27; clone_size: NA; j_call: TRBJ1-2; d_call: NA; cdr3_aa: CASRTVYGYTF; cdr3_nt: TGTGCCAGCAGGACGGTCTATGGCTACACCTTC
v_call: TRBV14; clone_size: NA; j_call: TRBJ1-2; d_call: TRBD1; cdr3_aa: CASSLIPGQGYGYTF; cdr3_nt: TGTGCCAGCAGCCTGATCCCGGGACAGGGATATGGCTACACCTTC
v_call: TRBV6-1; clone_size: NA; j_call: TRBJ2-1; d_call: NA; cdr3_aa: CASSDSGVRGNEQFF; cdr3_nt: TGTGCCAGCAGTGATTCAGGGGTTAGGGGCAATGAGCAGTTCTTC
v_call: TRBV6-5; clone_size: NA; j_call: TRBJ2-1; d_call: TRBD2; cdr3_aa: CASSHRLADYNEQFF; cdr3_nt: TGTGCCAGCAGTCACAGACTAGCGGACTACAATGAGCAGTTCTTC
v_call: TRBV19; clone_size: NA; j_call: TRBJ2-7; d_call: NA; cdr3_aa: CASSAGRASSYEQYF; cdr3_nt: TGTGCCAGTAGTGCCGGACGGGCAAGCTCCTACGAGCAGTACTTC
v_call: TRBV14; clone_size: NA; j_call: TRBJ2-4; d_call: NA; cdr3_aa: CASSQGAKNIQYF; cdr3_nt: TGTGCCAGCAGCCAAGGGGCCAAAAACATTCAGTACTTC
v_call: TRBV28; clone_size: NA; j_call: TRBJ2-2; d_call: NA; cdr3_aa: CASSLVTGHTGELFF; cdr3_nt: TGTGCCAGCAGTTTAGTCACAGGGCACACCGGGGAGCTGTTTTTT
v_call: TRBV5-1; clone_size: NA; j_call: TRBJ1-1; d_call: NA; cdr3_aa: CASSLTGLGAEAFF; cdr3_nt: TGCGCCAGCAGCTTGACAGGGCTTGGGGCTGAAGCTTTCTTT
v_call: TRBV5-1; clone_size: NA; j_call: TRBJ2-7; d_call: NA; cdr3_aa: CASSSQPTGTRSHEQYF; cdr3_nt: TGCGCCAGCAGCTCCCAACCCACCGGGACAAGGAGTCACGAGCAGTACTTC
v_call: TRBV27; clone_size: once; j_call: TRBJ2-2; d_call: TRBD2; cdr3_aa: CASSLLSTSGGPELPNTGELFF; cdr3_nt: TGTGCCAGCAGTTTATTATCGACTAGCGGGGGACCCGAGCTTCCGAACACCGGGGAGCTGTTTTTT
v_call: TRBV6-6; clone_size: once; j_call: TRBJ2-4; d_call: NA; cdr3_aa: CASIESGGNIQYF; cdr3_nt: TGTGCCAGCATAGAGTCGGGGGGCAACATTCAGTACTTC
v_call: TRBV7-9; clone_size: NA; j_call: TRBJ2-2; d_call: NA; cdr3_aa: CASSFRVENTGELFF; cdr3_nt: TGTGCCAGCAGCTTTCGGGTAGAGAACACCGGGGAGCTGTTTTTT
v_call: TRBV7-3; clone_size: once; j_call: TRBJ2-3; d_call: TRBD2; cdr3_aa: CASSSGLAGAAYTDTQYF; cdr3_nt: TGTGCCAGCAGCTCGGGACTAGCGGGAGCGGCCTACACAGATACGCAGTATTTT
v_call: TRBV5-4; clone_size: NA; j_call: TRBJ2-3; d_call: TRBD2; cdr3_aa: CASSQGVILAATDTQYF; cdr3_nt: TGTGCCAGCAGTCAAGGGGTCATCCTAGCGGCCACAGATACGCAGTATTTT
v_call: TRBV30; clone_size: NA; j_call: TRBJ2-7; d_call: NA; cdr3_aa: CAWSVPRAWIYEQYF; cdr3_nt: TGTGCCTGGAGTGTACCTAGGGCGTGGATCTACGAGCAGTACTTC
v_call: TRBV28; clone_size: NA; j_call: TRBJ2-5; d_call: TRBD2; cdr3_aa: CASSFGLADFQETQYF; cdr3_nt: TGTGCCAGCAGTTTCGGACTAGCGGATTTCCAAGAGACCCAGTACTTC
v_call: TRBV28; clone_size: NA; j_call: TRBJ2-3; d_call: NA; cdr3_aa: CASSYDTYTDKEYF; cdr3_nt: TGTGCCAGCAGTTACGACACCTACACAGATAAGGAGTATTTT
v_call: TRBV10-3; clone_size: NA; j_call: TRBJ2-1; d_call: TRBD1; cdr3_aa: CAIRVKRDRDNEQFF; cdr3_nt: TGTGCCATCAGAGTTAAACGGGACAGGGACAATGAGCAGTTCTTC
v_call: TRBV11-1; clone_size: once; j_call: TRBJ2-5; d_call: NA; cdr3_aa: CASSFRSFGTQTVKDQYF; cdr3_nt: TGTGCCAGCAGCTTCCGGTCCTTCGGGACGCAGACAGTGAAGGACCAGTACTTC
v_call: TRBV29-1; clone_size: NA; j_call: TRBJ2-7; d_call: TRBD1; cdr3_aa: CSVETGPTYEQYF; cdr3_nt: TGCAGCGTTGAGACAGGGCCCACCTACGAGCAGTACTTC
v_call: TRBV29-1; clone_size: NA; j_call: TRBJ1-1; d_call: NA; cdr3_aa: CSVVPLRGEAFF; cdr3_nt: TGCAGCGTTGTCCCCCTTAGGGGAGAAGCTTTCTTT
v_call: TRBV27; clone_size: NA; j_call: TRBJ1-1; d_call: NA; cdr3_aa: CASSLSLGATEAFF; cdr3_nt: TGTGCCAGCAGTTTGAGCCTTGGGGCCACTGAAGCTTTCTTT
v_call: TRBV27; clone_size: NA; j_call: TRBJ2-7; d_call: NA; cdr3_aa: CASSLWAGSYEQYF; cdr3_nt: TGTGCCAGCAGTTTATGGGCCGGATCCTACGAGCAGTACTTC
v_call: TRBV4-1; clone_size: NA; j_call: TRBJ1-4; d_call: NA; cdr3_aa: CASSQGLGHGMELFF; cdr3_nt: TGCGCCAGCAGCCAAGGTTTGGGTCACGGTATGGAACTGTTTTTT
v_call: TRBV9; clone_size: NA; j_call: TRBJ2-2; d_call: TRBD1; cdr3_aa: CASSVDRGPGELFF; cdr3_nt: TGTGCCAGCAGCGTAGACAGGGGACCCGGGGAGCTGTTTTTT
v_call: TRBV10-3; clone_size: NA; j_call: TRBJ2-2; d_call: TRBD2; cdr3_aa: CANSPGLETVTGELFF; cdr3_nt: TGTGCCAACTCCCCGGGACTAGAGACCGTCACCGGGGAGCTGTTTTTT
v_call: TRBV18; clone_size: NA; j_call: TRBJ2-7; d_call: NA; cdr3_aa: CASSPPSPGQIPYEQYF; cdr3_nt: TGTGCCAGCTCACCACCGAGTCCTGGACAGATACCGTACGAGCAGTACTTC
v_call: TRBV4-3; clone_size: NA; j_call: TRBJ1-2; d_call: TRBD1; cdr3_aa: CASSQGRPGGTGGYGYTF; cdr3_nt: TGCGCCAGCAGCCAAGGGCGACCAGGCGGGACAGGGGGATATGGCTACACCTTC
v_call: TRBV27; clone_size: NA; j_call: TRBJ2-3; d_call: TRBD2; cdr3_aa: CASSDTSGRSDTQYF; cdr3_nt: TGTGCCAGCAGTGATACTAGCGGGAGGTCAGATACGCAGTATTTT
v_call: TRBV9; clone_size: few; j_call: TRBJ2-1; d_call: NA; cdr3_aa: CASSVDHNEQFF; cdr3_nt: TGTGCCAGCAGCGTAGACCACAATGAGCAGTTCTTC
v_call: TRBV11-1; clone_size: NA; j_call: TRBJ2-1; d_call: TRBD2; cdr3_aa: CASSQAGGTYNEQFF; cdr3_nt: TGTGCCAGCAGCCAAGCGGGAGGGACCTACAATGAGCAGTTCTTC
v_call: TRBV10-3; clone_size: NA; j_call: TRBJ2-1; d_call: TRBD2; cdr3_aa: CAISVSSGRAYNEQFF; cdr3_nt: TGTGCCATCAGTGTTTCTAGCGGGAGGGCCTACAATGAGCAGTTCTTC
v_call: TRBV2; clone_size: NA; j_call: TRBJ2-1; d_call: TRBD2; cdr3_aa: CASRLKIGGTSLYNEQFF; cdr3_nt: TGTGCCAGCAGACTAAAAATCGGGGGGACTAGCCTCTACAATGAGCAGTTCTTC
v_call: TRBV5-6; clone_size: NA; j_call: TRBJ2-5; d_call: NA; cdr3_aa: CASSFTGYLQETQYF; cdr3_nt: TGTGCCAGCAGCTTTACGGGGTATCTCCAAGAGACCCAGTACTTC
v_call: TRBV6-6; clone_size: NA; j_call: TRBJ2-1; d_call: NA; cdr3_aa: CASSYASAVTGNEQFF; cdr3_nt: TGTGCCAGCAGTTACGCTAGCGCGGTTACGGGGAATGAGCAGTTCTTC